The 7 T cell receptor beta chains below all came from one sample that was sequenced in a study of control samples from healthy donors and cancer patients. Repertoires were generated with immunoSEQ multiplex PCR, while TCRdb's copy carries only in-frame clones and drops some. The repertoire holds about 85,000 clones, with 90% as singletons. The material sequenced was blood. These receptors all stem from a woman between 18 and 30 years old in good health.

This clone was counted once. CDR3 nucleotides: TGTGCCAGCAGTCGGGGACCCTTCTACGAGCAGTACTTC. This sequence encodes CASSRGPFYEQYF. The chain has TRBV12-3 or TRBV12-4 and TRBJ2-7; perhaps D is TRBD1 or TRBD2 (5 bases each). The CDR3 extends over 13 amino acids. The V end lost 5 bases, the J end lost 3 bases, and 11 bases lay between the germline ends.

This chain uses TRBV20-1 with TRBJ1-3; D is unclear. The CDR3 loop spans 14 amino acids. Germline-derived CDR1 and CDR2 are DFQATT and SNEGSKA (reference sequence). V gave up 3 bases and J gave up 4 bases, with 13 bases separating them. CDR3 amino acids: CSASDGVGGNTIYF. The CDR3 DNA is TGCAGTGCTAGTGACGGGGTTGGAGGAAACACCATATATTTT.

CDR3 bases: TGTGCCAGCAGCTTAGACTGGGGGAACACAGATACGCAGTATTTT. Protein: CASSLDWGNTDTQYF. This chain connects TRBV7-9 to TRBJ2-3; D possibly matches TRBD1 or TRBD2 (5 bases each). Trimming took off 1 base at V and 2 bases at J, with 10 bases between the two ends. The germline V gene has CDR1 SEHNR and CDR2 FQNEAQ (reference sequence). This CDR3 comprises 15 residues.

The chain combines TRBV11-2 with TRBJ2-3; the match to TRBD1 covers 10 bases. Germline-derived CDR1 and CDR2 are SGHAT and FQNNGV. Germline trimming cut 5 bases from V and 8 bases from J; bases unmatched to any gene: 19. The CDR3 has 18 amino acids. CDR3 residues: CASSAHRDRGRLGLTQYF. Here the CDR3 DNA reads TGTGCCAGCAGCGCGCACCGGGACAGGGGACGACTAGGACTTACGCAGTATTTT.

V usage is TRBV18 and J usage is TRBJ2-3, with 12 bases identical to TRBD1. The CDR3 has 16 residues. Germline CDR1 KGHSH, CDR2 LQKENI. V shed 2 bases, J shed 2 bases, and the junction held 2 bases outside the gene matches. The CDR3 nucleotides read TGTGCCAGCTCACCAACGGGACAGGGGGCCACAGATACGCAGTATTTT. Protein product: CASSPTGQGATDTQYF.

The chain links TRBV6-5 to TRBJ1-5; D not certain. The ends were cut back, 8 bases at V and 2 bases at J, with 10 bases in the middle. The CDR3 covers 13 residues. CDR1 MNHEY and CDR2 SVGAGI come from the germline V gene. The CDR3 reads CASGPVGNQPQHF. The CDR3 DNA follows: TGTGCCAGCGGGCCCGTTGGCAATCAGCCCCAGCATTTT.

The V call is TRBV5-1, the J call TRBJ2-7; 7 bases align to TRBD2. Germline-derived CDR1 and CDR2 are SGHRS and YFSETQ. This CDR3 is 16 amino acids long. The J segment lost 3 bases and the V segment lost 0 bases, leaving 9 bases of the junction unmatched. This CDR3 reads CASSLVSRDYLYEQYF. The DNA of the CDR3 is TGCGCCAGCAGCTTGGTTAGTCGGGACTACCTCTACGAGCAGTACTTC.